The 16 T cell receptor beta chains listed next were all sequenced from one sample in a study of blood T cells in healthy people across ages. A second PCR, run for about 7 to 11 cycles, used a sample-barcoded 5' primer plus a J-beta primer mix. TCRdb processed the 5' RACE reads anew with MiXCR; each CDR3 protein has one entry. The sample lists over 1,200,000 distinct CDR3 sequences; approximately 60% were seen once. What was sequenced was blood. The receptor set was obtained from a young man in good health.

The chain joins TRBV12-3 or TRBV12-4 to TRBJ2-3, with D hard to call. The length of the CDR3 is 12 residues. V was clipped by 3 bases and J by 6 bases, with 7 bases between them. CDR3 sequence: CASSFDPDTQYF. CDR3 coding DNA: TGTGCCAGCAGTTTTGACCCTGATACGCAGTATTTT.

At least ten counts were recorded for this clonotype. The chain recombines TRBV29-1 with TRBJ2-7; TRBD2 agrees at 10 bases. Germline V gene lookup returns CDR1 SQVTM and CDR2 ANQGSEA. The trim removed 3 bases at V and 3 bases at J, leaving 5 bases unmatched. CDR3 length equals 14 residues. This chain's CDR3 is CSVERVAGGYEQYF. Written as DNA, the CDR3 is TGCAGCGTTGAGAGGGTAGCGGGAGGCTACGAGCAGTACTTC.

This clonotype has a handful of counts. The chain joins TRBV29-1 to TRBJ2-1; no clear D. The germline CDR1 and CDR2 sequences are SQVTM and ANQGSEA. The length of the CDR3 is 12 residues. Trimming removed 7 bases from V and 9 bases from J, with 16 bases in between. CDR3: CSATLRQAEQFF. The CDR3 DNA is TGCAGCGCAACCCTTCGGCAAGCTGAGCAGTTCTTC.

This sequence joins TRBV20-1 and TRBJ2-5, with D perhaps matching TRBD1 (6 bases). CDR1 and CDR2 from the germline V gene are DFQATT and SNEGSKA (reference sequence). CDR3 size: 14 residues. The V end was cut by 3 bases, the J end by 4 bases, with 15 bases between. This CDR3 reads CSAREPGVIETQYF. In DNA form, the CDR3 reads TGCAGTGCTAGGGAGCCAGGGGTAATAGAGACCCAGTACTTC.

This clonotype came up a few times. This chain links TRBV20-1 with TRBJ2-3, with 9 bases fitting TRBD2. Trimming removed 0 bases from V and 6 bases from J; junction bases left unmatched: 13. From germline, CDR1 is DFQATT and CDR2 SNEGSKA (reference sequence). This CDR3 is 17 amino acids long. Written as DNA, the CDR3 is TGCAGTGCTAGAGAGCCTAGCGGGGCCCCAGCCAGGGATACGCAGTATTTT. Translating gives CSAREPSGAPARDTQYF.

The chain uses TRBV20-1 and TRBJ2-1, with D possibly matching TRBD1 (5 bases). Germline CDR1 DFQATT, CDR2 SNEGSKA (reference sequence). V gave up 1 base and J gave up 7 bases, with 17 bases separating them. This CDR3 comprises 15 residues. The CDR3: CSARGQPIGLNEQFF. The CDR3 DNA is TGCAGTGCTAGAGGACAGCCCATCGGGTTGAATGAGCAGTTCTTC.

The rearrangement joins TRBV28 to TRBJ2-1; TRBD2 matches at 10 bases. V was clipped by 4 bases and J by 3 bases; unmatched bases: 6. Germline loops: CDR1 MDHEN, CDR2 SYDVKM. There are 16 residues in the CDR3. The CDR3 sequence: CASSSLTSGHYNEQFF. Here the CDR3 DNA reads TGTGCCAGCAGTTCCCTGACTAGCGGGCACTACAATGAGCAGTTCTTC.

This chain uses TRBV27 with TRBJ1-2, with D possibly matching TRBD1 (6 bases). The CDR3 covers 15 residues. V lost 1 base to trimming and J lost 0 bases, with 9 bases between them. Looked up from germline, CDR1 is MNHEY and CDR2 is SMNVEV (reference sequence). For the CDR3, the DNA is TGTGCCAGCAGTTTATATCCAGGGGCTAACTATGGCTACACCTTC. Translation: CASSLYPGANYGYTF.

V gene TRBV3-1 combines with J gene TRBJ2-7; 7 positions match TRBD1. From germline, CDR1 is LGHDT and CDR2 YNNKEL (reference sequence). After removal of 5 bases from V and 0 bases from J, the junction contained 10 bases not matched to a gene. The CDR3 loop spans 16 amino acids. The CDR3 nucleotides read TGTGCCAGCAGCGATCCCGTCCGGGACAGCTCCTACGAGCAGTACTTC. Protein: CASSDPVRDSSYEQYF.

This clonotype was seen more than once but under ten times. This chain uses TRBV6-5 with TRBJ2-3; the match to TRBD1 covers 7 bases. The CDR3 covers 15 residues. V trimming: 2 bases; J trimming: 2 bases; junction bases outside the gene matches: 4. Germline-derived CDR1 and CDR2 are MNHEY and SVGAGI. The CDR3 sequence: CASSYGDSSTDTQYF. DNA of the CDR3: TGTGCCAGCAGTTACGGGGACAGCTCCACAGATACGCAGTATTTT.

The chain recombines TRBV6-5 with TRBJ2-3, with D unclear. V was shortened by 4 bases and J by 6 bases, with 14 bases between the two germline ends. CDR3 size: 14 residues. Germline V gene data show CDR1 as MNHEY and CDR2 as SVGAGI. The DNA for the CDR3 is TGTGCCAGCAGTTCCCGTGGTTATGACGATACGCAGTATTTT. Amino acids: CASSSRGYDDTQYF.

V is TRBV27 and J is TRBJ2-5, with unresolved D. Germline V CDR1 and CDR2: MNHEY, SMNVEV (reference sequence). Deletions cut 2 bases from V and 1 base from J, with 14 bases between. The CDR3 extends over 16 amino acids. In DNA, the CDR3 is TGTGCCAGCAGTTTAGCTCCCTTTAGCCTCCAAGAGACCCAGTACTTC. Translated, it gives CASSLAPFSLQETQYF.

The sample holds one count of this clonotype. V and J are TRBV5-4 and TRBJ2-3; 7 positions match TRBD1. V lost 4 bases to trimming and J lost 11 bases; unmatched junction nucleotides: 7. CDR3 length: 12 residues. The germline V gene encodes CDR1 SGHNT and CDR2 YYREEE (reference sequence). The chain's CDR3 is CASSDYRDRQYF. The DNA of the CDR3 is TGTGCCAGCAGCGATTACCGGGACAGGCAGTATTTT.

The sample holds a few counts of this clonotype. The chain carries TRBV6-2 or TRBV6-3 and TRBJ2-5; 13 nucleotides align to TRBD2. The ends lost 6 bases at V and 3 bases at J; junction bases unmatched: 7. The length of the CDR3 is 16 residues. CDR1 is MNHEY and CDR2 is SVGEGT in the germline V gene. The CDR3 DNA sequence: TGTGCCAGCAGCACAAAAGGACTAGCGGGAGAAGAGACCCAGTACTTC. Protein product: CASSTKGLAGEETQYF.

The rearrangement links TRBV5-5 to TRBJ2-1; the D gene is possibly TRBD1 (6 bases). The CDR3 sequence is 12 residues long. Germline CDR1 reads SGHKS; CDR2 reads YYEKEE (reference sequence). V gave up 2 bases and J gave up 9 bases, with 9 bases separating them. The CDR3 loop reads CASSFRGIEQFF. CDR3 sequence (DNA): TGTGCCAGCAGCTTCAGGGGTATTGAGCAGTTCTTC.

This clonotype was counted once. The CDR3 region has the DNA TGTGCCAGCACCGACAGGGGTTCTAACACCTACGAGCAGTACTTC. The encoded protein is CASTDRGSNTYEQYF. The chain carries TRBV28 and TRBJ2-5, with 8 positions matching TRBD1. The J call is uncertain, as TRBJ2-7 better fits the DNA end. The CDR3 sequence is 15 residues long. The germline V gene has CDR1 MDHEN and CDR2 SYDVKM.